The rows below give T cell receptor beta chains drawn from one sample of a study of T cell repertoires in ileal Crohn's disease. Produced via immunoSEQ multiplex PCR; TCRdb's table is partial and in-frame only. The data contain 2,500 to 3,000 clones, roughly 87% of them singletons. Source material: CD4+ T cells sorted from the ileum. These TCRs come from an adult with Crohn's disease. Each CDR3 is given with its conserved first and last residue. A D gene is named only where the DNA matches it firmly. Size tells how often a clone was seen (once, few, many) or the class of an expanded clone, and some rows leave it out.

j_call | v_call | clone_size | cdr3_length | d_call | cdr3_nt | cdr3_aa
TRBJ1-1 | TRBV21-1 | . | 17 | . | TGTGCCAGCAGCAAAGTAGGGAGACAGGGGGCGAACACTGAAGCTTTCTTT | CASSKVGRQGANTEAFF
TRBJ2-5 | TRBV7-2 | . | 13 | . | TGTGCCAGCAGCTTAGCCAGGGAAGAGACCCAGTACTTC | CASSLAREETQYF
TRBJ1-4 | TRBV7-2 | . | 12 | . | TGTGCCAGCAGCCCGTCTGGACAGAAACTGTTTTTT | CASSPSGQKLFF
TRBJ2-7 | TRBV28 | . | 15 | TRBD1 | TGTGCCAGCAGTCTCTACAGACAGGGATCGCGCGAGCAGTACTTC | CASSLYRQGSREQYF
TRBJ1-1 | TRBV7-2 | . | 16 | TRBD1 | TGTGCCAGCAGCTTAGTGATCGGGACAGCAAACACTGAAGCTTTCTTT | CASSLVIGTANTEAFF
TRBJ1-1 | TRBV28 | . | 13 | . | TGTGCCAGCAGTTTAGGGGGGGCCACTGAAGCTTTCTTT | CASSLGGATEAFF
TRBJ2-1 | TRBV7-2 | . | 15 | . | TGTGCCAGCAGCTTAGCGCGGGAAGGCCACAATGAGCAGTTCTTC | CASSLAREGHNEQFF
TRBJ2-3 | TRBV30 | . | 15 | TRBD2 | TGTGCCTGGAGTGTGAGAGCGGGGAGCACAGATACGCAGTATTTT | CAWSVRAGSTDTQYF
TRBJ2-7 | TRBV7-9 | . | 13 | . | TGTGCCAGCAGCTCCCGGGCAGGGCTCGAGCAGTACTTC | CASSSRAGLEQYF
TRBJ1-2 | TRBV18 | . | 15 | TRBD1 | TGTGCCAGCTCACCACTTTCCGGACAGGCGGCCGGCTACACCTTC | CASSPLSGQAAGYTF
TRBJ1-1 | TRBV6-1 | . | 14 | TRBD1 | TGTGCCAGCAGTGAGGAGGGGGCGAGGACTGAAGCTTTCTTT | CASSEEGARTEAFF
TRBJ2-7 | TRBV15 | . | 13 | . | TGTGCCACCAGCAGAGATCGAGGATACGAGCAGTACTTC | CATSRDRGYEQYF
TRBJ1-5 | TRBV6-6 | few | 11 | . | TGTTTTTCAGGGATCGGTCAGCCCCAGCATTTT | CFSGIGQPQHF
TRBJ2-4 | TRBV15 | . | 14 | TRBD2 | TGTGCCACCAGTGTCGGGGGGGATGGGGACATTCAGTACTTC | CATSVGGDGDIQYF
TRBJ2-7 | TRBV7-2 | . | 12 | . | TGTGCCAGCAGCTTTCGAAATGGGGCGGCGTACTTC | CASSFRNGAAYF
TRBJ2-5 | TRBV6-5 | . | 13 | . | TGTGCCAGCAGTTACTCGGGCAAGGAGGCCCAGTACTTC | CASSYSGKEAQYF
TRBJ1-1 | TRBV23-1 | . | 15 | . | TGCGCCAGCAGTCAATTCGGGAAGGGGAACACTGAAGCTTTCTTT | CASSQFGKGNTEAFF
TRBJ1-1 | TRBV7-2 | . | 15 | TRBD1 | TGTGCCAGCAGCTATCAGACAGGGGGGGCCACTGAAGCTTTCTTT | CASSYQTGGATEAFF
TRBJ1-2 | TRBV15 | . | 15 | . | TGTGCCACCAGCAGGGCTAATCCGGGGTCCTATGGCTACACCTTC | CATSRANPGSYGYTF
TRBJ1-3 | TRBV21-1 | . | 16 | . | TGTGCCAGCACCCTCAAAAGGGGCGTCTCTGGAAACACCATATATTTT | CASTLKRGVSGNTIYF
TRBJ1-1 | TRBV11-2 | . | 13 | . | TGTGCCAGCAGCTTAGAAAGAGGTACTGAAGCTTTCTTT | CASSLERGTEAFF
TRBJ2-7 | TRBV5-6 | . | 14 | TRBD1 | TGTGCCAGCAGCGCAGACAGGGGAGTGGGAGAGCAGTACTTC | CASSADRGVGEQYF
TRBJ2-7 | TRBV6-4 | once | 18 | . | TGTGCCAGCAGTGATCCGTGTGGTGAGCGCCAGAGCTCCTACGAGCAGTACTTC | CASSDPCGERQSSYEQYF
TRBJ2-1 | TRBV4-3 | . | 15 | TRBD2 | TGCGCCAGCAGCCAAGATGGGACTAGCTTTTATGAGCAGTTCTTC | CASSQDGTSFYEQFF
TRBJ2-7 | TRBV10-3 | . | 15 | TRBD1 | TGTGCCATCAGTGTACAGGGGGCCCTTACCTACGAGCAGTACTTC | CAISVQGALTYEQYF
TRBJ2-2 | TRBV27 | . | 16 | TRBD1 | TGTGCCAGCAGTCCGTCGGGACAGTCGAGAACCGGGGAGCTGTTTTTT | CASSPSGQSRTGELFF
TRBJ2-3 | TRBV6-5 | . | 15 | TRBD2 | TGTGCCAGCAGTCGGACTAGCGGGAGGGCAGATACGCAGTATTTT | CASSRTSGRADTQYF
TRBJ1-3 | TRBV30 | . | 14 | . | TGTGCCTGGAGTGCCGGGTTCTCTGGAAACACCATATATTTT | CAWSAGFSGNTIYF
TRBJ2-5 | TRBV19 | . | 18 | TRBD1 | TGTGCCAGTAGTATAGATACCCCCCCGAAACAGGGGGGAGAGACCCAGTACTTC | CASSIDTPPKQGGETQYF
TRBJ2-3 | TRBV28 | . | 13 | . | TGTGCCAGCGAAGGCGGGGTCACAGATACGCAGTATTTT | CASEGGVTDTQYF
TRBJ2-7 | TRBV7-8 | . | 16 | . | TGTGCCAGCAGCTTGGCCGCGGGGGCGAGATCCTACGAGCAGTACTTC | CASSLAAGARSYEQYF
TRBJ2-7 | TRBV18 | . | 14 | TRBD2 | TGTGCCAGCTCACCAAGCGGGAGTGAATACGAGCAGTACTTC | CASSPSGSEYEQYF